This T cell receptor (beta chain) originates from a study of shared clonotypes between healthy human individuals. The V end lost 10 bases, the J end lost 5 bases, and 14 bases lay between the germline ends. Germline CDR1 reads ENHRY; CDR2 reads SYGVKD. The CDR3 is made up of 12 amino acids. This clone is a singleton in its sample. The donors, healthy adults who were HIV-negative, had experienced no recent acute infections or vaccinations. Libraries were prepared by immunoSEQ multiplex PCR; TCRdb keeps only in-frame clonotypes and omits some of them. The sample has more than 550,000 clones, about two thirds seen once; the top ten hold approximately 1.7%.

The V call is TRBV10-3, the J call TRBJ1-1, with D maybe TRBD1 (6 bases). The receptor was isolated from a woman in her twenties or thirties in good health. Input material: memory CD4+ T cells sorted from blood. Subset in this sample: CD45RA-negative fraction. The chain's CDR3 is CATNRDLTEAFF. The DNA of the CDR3 is TGTGCCACCAACAGGGATCTTACTGAAGCTTTCTTT.